The 21 T cell receptor beta chains below come from one sample, sequenced in a study of shared clonotypes between healthy human individuals. Naive CD8 cells lacked CD45RO and underwent positive selection for CCR7, leaving out terminally differentiated effector memory CD45RA+ cells. Profiling relied on immunoSEQ multiplex PCR, and the TCRdb table lists in-frame clones only, not all of them. The table lists about 2 million clones, about 95% of them singletons. Material: naive CD8+ T cells sorted from blood. The receptors derive from a young man in good health.

The genes are TRBV27 and TRBJ2-1; 7 bases agree with TRBD2. V dropped 5 bases and J dropped 0; count of bases not matched to a gene: 7. In germline, CDR1 is MNHEY, CDR2 SMNVEV (reference sequence). There are 16 residues in the CDR3. CDR3 loop: CASSGKAGSSYNEQFF. CDR3 nucleotide sequence: TGTGCCAGCAGTGGCAAAGCGGGGAGCTCCTACAATGAGCAGTTCTTC.

V gene TRBV7-2 combines with J gene TRBJ2-3; 11 bases map to TRBD2. Germline V gives CDR1 SGHTA, CDR2 FQGNSA. Unmatched junction bases numbered 4, after V lost 0 bases and J lost 2 bases. The CDR3 is 17 residues long. CDR3 sequence (DNA): TGTGCCAGCAGCTTAGCCTTAGCGGGAGGGATCACAGATACGCAGTATTTT. Its protein is CASSLALAGGITDTQYF.

J is TRBJ2-1 and V is TRBV7-9, with D maybe TRBD2 (6 bases). The germline CDR1 and CDR2 sequences are SEHNR and FQNEAQ (reference sequence). This CDR3 spans 15 amino acids. V lost 4 bases and J 7 bases, leaving 17 bases between the germline ends. CDR3 DNA: TGTGCCAGCAGCTCCCGGGACTCCCTTGGGAATGAGCAGTTCTTC. Translating gives CASSSRDSLGNEQFF.

The chain joins TRBV29-1 to TRBJ2-5; a possible D gene is TRBD2 (5 bases). In germline, CDR1 is SQVTM, CDR2 ANQGSEA. The germline V and J ends were trimmed by 1 base and 5 bases, with 11 bases remaining between them. The CDR3 sequence is 13 residues long. DNA of the CDR3: TGCAGCGTTGAAGCGCCCCCGGGGGAGACCCAGTACTTC. Protein sequence: CSVEAPPGETQYF.

V gene TRBV28 combines with J gene TRBJ1-1; perhaps TRBD1 as D (6 bases). The CDR3 consists of 14 residues. CDR1 is MDHEN and CDR2 is SYDVKM in the germline V gene. V lost 5 bases and J lost 5, with 15 bases in between. The CDR3 protein is CASSNGQLRTEAFF. CDR3 sequence (DNA): TGTGCCAGCAGTAATGGACAGCTTAGGACTGAAGCTTTCTTT.

The chain joins TRBV6-1 to TRBJ2-3; perhaps TRBD2 as D (7 bases). CDR3 length: 15 residues. Germline lookup yields CDR1 MNHNS and CDR2 SASEGT. Deletions cut 7 bases from V and 4 bases from J, with 18 bases between. DNA for the CDR3: TGTGCCAGCACTCTAAAAGGGGGGGGTGCAGATACGCAGTATTTT. Its protein product is CASTLKGGGADTQYF.

The CDR3 region has the DNA TGTGCCAGCAGTTACCCCGACAGAATCTACGAGCAGTACTTC. It yields the protein CASSYPDRIYEQYF. The chain joins TRBV6-6 to TRBJ2-7; perhaps TRBD1 as D (5 bases). Germline loops: CDR1 MNHNY, CDR2 SVGAGI (reference sequence). This CDR3 spans 14 amino acids. V gave up 2 bases and J gave up 3 bases, with 11 bases separating them.

This clone has only one observation. This specimen includes other DNA sequences encoding the same CDR3. This sequence joins TRBV30 and TRBJ2-7; D may correspond to TRBD1 or TRBD2 (5 bases each). The germline gives CDR1 GTSNPN, CDR2 SVGIG (reference sequence). V was pared by 0 bases and J by 3 bases, with 9 bases between. The CDR3 is 13 residues long. The CDR3 spells CAWSVMGDYEQYF. DNA for the CDR3: TGTGCCTGGAGTGTAATGGGGGACTACGAGCAGTACTTC.

The genes are TRBV28 and TRBJ1-5; D unclear. Germline V lookup: CDR1 MDHEN, CDR2 SYDVKM. The germline V and J ends were trimmed by 6 bases and 3 bases, with 15 bases remaining between them. The CDR3 sequence is 15 residues long. The CDR3 DNA sequence: TGTGCCAGCAGCTCCCTTGGGGTTGCCAATCAGCCCCAGCATTTT. Translation: CASSSLGVANQPQHF.

The V call is TRBV28, the J call TRBJ1-5; D is possibly TRBD1 (5 bases). This CDR3 is 13 amino acids long. CDR1 and CDR2 from the germline V gene are MDHEN and SYDVKM. V was trimmed by 5 bases and J by 5 bases, leaving 10 bases between them. The CDR3: CASSLTRDQPQHF. DNA of the CDR3: TGTGCCAGCAGTCTAACCAGGGATCAGCCCCAGCATTTT.

The V and J genes are TRBV29-1 and TRBJ2-7, with a weak D call TRBD2 (6 bases). The CDR3 has 12 residues. Trimming shortened V by 1 base and J by 6 bases, and 10 bases separated the two germline ends. The germline CDR1 and CDR2 sequences are SQVTM and ANQGSEA. The CDR3 nucleotides are TGCAGCGTTGAAGTAGTCGGGGGCGAGCAGTACTTC. Residues: CSVEVVGGEQYF.

V and J are TRBV19 and TRBJ1-4; weak D call: TRBD1 (5 bases). Between the trimmed V and J ends, which lost 5 bases and 8 bases, there was a span of 15 bases. This CDR3 contains 14 residues. In germline, CDR1 is LNHDA, CDR2 SQIVND (reference sequence). Here the CDR3 reads CASSPFGGSEKLFF. The CDR3 coding sequence is TGTGCCAGTAGTCCCTTCGGGGGTTCCGAAAAACTGTTTTTT.

This rearrangement joins TRBV30 to TRBJ2-5; 11 positions match TRBD2. V shed 1 base and J 5 bases; nucleotides not matched to a gene: 3. Germline V gene sequence: CDR1 GTSNPN, CDR2 SVGIG (reference sequence). This CDR3 spans 14 amino acids. This CDR3 reads CAWSGLAGWETQYF. The CDR3 coding sequence is TGTGCCTGGAGTGGACTAGCGGGGTGGGAGACCCAGTACTTC.

The rearrangement links TRBV9 to TRBJ2-7; possible D gene TRBD2, 6 bases. The CDR3 is made up of 14 amino acids. The germline V gene encodes CDR1 SGDLS and CDR2 YYNGEE. V dropped 3 bases and J dropped 0 bases, with 10 bases sitting between them. The CDR3 DNA follows: TGTGCCAGCAGCGCAGCGGGTCCCTCCTACGAGCAGTACTTC. It specifies CASSAAGPSYEQYF. Combining the CDR3 with reference TRBV9 and TRBJ2-7 gives the whole variable domain DSGVTQTPKHLITATGQRVTLRCSPRSGDLSVYWYQQSLDQGLQFLIQYYNGEERAKGNILERFSAQQFPDLHSELNLSSLELGDSALYFCASSAAGPSYEQYFGPGTRLTVT.

The V gene is TRBV10-2, the J gene TRBJ2-1, with D unclear. From germline, CDR1 is WSHSY and CDR2 SAAADI. V was cut by 6 bases and J by 0 bases, with 9 bases left in between. The CDR3 has 14 residues. CDR3 protein: CASRGGTSYNEQFF. CDR3 nucleotide sequence: TGCGCCAGCAGGGGCGGAACCTCCTACAATGAGCAGTTCTTC.

This clone was recorded once. The V call is TRBV4-1, the J call TRBJ2-7, with 9 bases fitting TRBD1. CDR1 is MGHRA and CDR2 is YSYEKL in the germline V gene. The CDR3 is 17 amino acids. The ends lost 3 bases at V and 3 bases at J; junction bases unmatched: 12. The CDR3 sequence: CASSQRTGASFYYEQYF. Written as DNA, the CDR3 is TGCGCCAGCAGCCAGAGGACAGGGGCCAGTTTCTACTACGAGCAGTACTTC.

This chain links TRBV13 with TRBJ2-3; 9 bases map to TRBD2. This CDR3 is built from 16 residues. Germline lookup yields CDR1 PRHDT and CDR2 FYEKMQ (reference sequence). Unmatched junction bases numbered 7, after V lost 1 base and J lost 5 bases. The CDR3: CASSLVTSGGGDTQYF. CDR3 coding DNA: TGTGCCAGCAGCTTAGTGACTAGCGGTGGGGGAGATACGCAGTATTTT.

With regard to this clone: The identical CDR3 is also encoded by other nucleotide sequences in the sample. This chain uses TRBV14 with TRBJ1-2; maybe TRBD1 (6 bases). V lost 4 bases and J lost 0, with 9 bases in between. CDR1 and CDR2 (germline): SGHDN, FVKESK. The CDR3 extends over 14 amino acids. CDR3 in amino acids: CASSPQGANYGYTF. CDR3 in DNA: TGTGCCAGCAGCCCACAGGGTGCTAACTATGGCTACACCTTC.

This clone was detected once. This chain links TRBV28 with TRBJ1-5; D unresolved. Trimming shortened V by 3 bases and J by 5 bases, and 8 bases separated the two germline ends. Germline CDR1 and CDR2: MDHEN and SYDVKM. The CDR3 has 13 amino acids. The CDR3 coding sequence is TGTGCCAGCAGTTTGGACTATTATCAGCCCCAGCATTTT. Protein: CASSLDYYQPQHF.

The rearrangement uses TRBV27 and TRBJ1-6, with 9 bases lining up with TRBD1. The CDR3 has 15 residues. Germline V gene sequence: CDR1 MNHEY, CDR2 SMNVEV (reference sequence). V was pared by 5 bases and J by 9 bases, with 8 bases of the junction left unmatched. The chain's CDR3 is CASSPRTGGVSPLHF. The CDR3 DNA follows: TGTGCCAGCAGTCCGCGAACAGGGGGCGTTTCACCCCTCCACTTT.

The J gene is TRBJ2-1, the V gene TRBV5-4, with TRBD2 as a possible D gene (5 bases). V was pared by 3 bases and J by 8 bases, with 15 bases between. Looked up from germline, CDR1 is SGHNT and CDR2 is YYREEE (reference sequence). The CDR3 runs to 14 residues. This chain's CDR3 is CASSYVGVGDEQFF. CDR3 bases: TGTGCCAGCAGCTATGTGGGAGTCGGGGATGAGCAGTTCTTC.